The clone carrying this T cell receptor (beta chain) was counted between two and nine times. Its antigen is not identified. The table came from immunoSEQ multiplex PCR; TCRdb's copy has only in-frame clones and leaves some out. The sample includes around 100,000 clones, approximately 96% of them seen just once. The data belong to a study of T cell responses to AZD1222 COVID-19 vaccine. Whole-study results and caveats: Clonal diversity was possibly underestimated, and white British individuals and females predominated among donors. Baseline serology detected seropositivity in only six AZD1222 recipients.

The CDR3 runs 15 residues. Trimming stripped 1 base from V and 4 bases from J, with 13 bases between. Germline CDR1 SGHDN, CDR2 FVKESK. The sequencing used peripheral blood, collected on day 0 of AZD1222 vaccination. This clonotype was sampled from an adult in good health. The gene calls are TRBV14 and TRBJ1-1; possibly TRBD1 for D (5 bases). CDR3 loop: CASSQGFGGGTEAFF. The CDR3 DNA is TGTGCCAGCAGCCAAGGCTTCGGGGGTGGCACTGAAGCTTTCTTT.